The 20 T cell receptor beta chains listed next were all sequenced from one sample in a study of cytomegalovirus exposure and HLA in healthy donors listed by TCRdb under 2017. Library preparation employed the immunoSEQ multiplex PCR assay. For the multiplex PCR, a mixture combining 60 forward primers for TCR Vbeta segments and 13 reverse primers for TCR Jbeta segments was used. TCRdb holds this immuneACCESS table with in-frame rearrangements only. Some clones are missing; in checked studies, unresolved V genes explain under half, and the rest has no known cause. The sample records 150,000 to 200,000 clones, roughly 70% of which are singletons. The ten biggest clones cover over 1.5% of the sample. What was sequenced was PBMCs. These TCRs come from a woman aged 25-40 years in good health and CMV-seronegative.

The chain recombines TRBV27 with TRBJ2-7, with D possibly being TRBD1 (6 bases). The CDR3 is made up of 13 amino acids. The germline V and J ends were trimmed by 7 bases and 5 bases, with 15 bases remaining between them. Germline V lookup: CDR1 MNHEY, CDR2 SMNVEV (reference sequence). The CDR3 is CASTVLGGHEQYF. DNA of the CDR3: TGTGCCAGCACCGTCCTAGGGGGACACGAGCAGTACTTC.

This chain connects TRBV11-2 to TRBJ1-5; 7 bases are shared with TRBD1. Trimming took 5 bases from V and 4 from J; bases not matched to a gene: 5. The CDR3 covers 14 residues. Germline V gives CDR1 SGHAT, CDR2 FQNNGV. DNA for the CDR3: TGTGCCAGCAGCCGAACAGGGGAGAATCAGCCCCAGCATTTT. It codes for CASSRTGENQPQHF.

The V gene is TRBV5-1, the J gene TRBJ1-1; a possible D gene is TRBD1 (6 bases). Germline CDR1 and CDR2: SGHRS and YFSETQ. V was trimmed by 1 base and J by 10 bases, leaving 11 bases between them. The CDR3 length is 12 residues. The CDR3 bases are TGCGCCAGCAGCTTGACAGGGCTTGTAGCTTTCTTT. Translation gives CASSLTGLVAFF.

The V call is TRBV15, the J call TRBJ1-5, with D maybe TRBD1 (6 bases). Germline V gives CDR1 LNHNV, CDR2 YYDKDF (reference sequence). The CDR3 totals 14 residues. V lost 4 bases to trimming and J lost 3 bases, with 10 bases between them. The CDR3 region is CATSIRTDNQPQHF. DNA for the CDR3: TGTGCCACCAGCATAAGGACAGACAATCAGCCCCAGCATTTT.

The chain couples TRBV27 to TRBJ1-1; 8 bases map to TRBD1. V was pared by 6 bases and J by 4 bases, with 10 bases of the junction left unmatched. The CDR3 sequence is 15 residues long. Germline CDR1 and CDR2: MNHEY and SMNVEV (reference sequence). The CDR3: CASRLAGGAGTEAFF. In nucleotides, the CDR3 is TGTGCCAGCAGATTAGCAGGGGGCGCGGGCACTGAAGCTTTCTTT.

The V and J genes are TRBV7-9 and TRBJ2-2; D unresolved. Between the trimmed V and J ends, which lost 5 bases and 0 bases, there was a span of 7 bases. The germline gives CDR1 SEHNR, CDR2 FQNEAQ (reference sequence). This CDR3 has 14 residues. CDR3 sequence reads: CASSTTPNTGELFF. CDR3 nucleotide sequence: TGTGCCAGCAGCACAACACCGAACACCGGGGAGCTGTTTTTT.

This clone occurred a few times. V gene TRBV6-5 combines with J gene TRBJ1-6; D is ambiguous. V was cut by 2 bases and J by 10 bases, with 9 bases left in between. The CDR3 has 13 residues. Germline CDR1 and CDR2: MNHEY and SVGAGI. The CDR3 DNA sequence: TGTGCCAGCAGTTACGAGATTCGGTCACCCCTCCACTTT. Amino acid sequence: CASSYEIRSPLHF.

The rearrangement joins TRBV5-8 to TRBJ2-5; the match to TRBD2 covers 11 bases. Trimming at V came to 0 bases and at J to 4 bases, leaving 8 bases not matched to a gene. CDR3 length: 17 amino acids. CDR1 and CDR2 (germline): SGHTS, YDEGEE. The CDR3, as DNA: TGTGCCAGCAGCTTGGTGGTGACTAGCGGGAATGGAGAGACCCAGTACTTC. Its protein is CASSLVVTSGNGETQYF.

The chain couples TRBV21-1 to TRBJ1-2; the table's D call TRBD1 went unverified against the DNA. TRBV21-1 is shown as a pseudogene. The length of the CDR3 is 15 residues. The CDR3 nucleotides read TGTGCCAGCAGCAAAGGGACAGGGTGGCGAGATGGCTACACCTTC. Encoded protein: CASSKGTGWRDGYTF.

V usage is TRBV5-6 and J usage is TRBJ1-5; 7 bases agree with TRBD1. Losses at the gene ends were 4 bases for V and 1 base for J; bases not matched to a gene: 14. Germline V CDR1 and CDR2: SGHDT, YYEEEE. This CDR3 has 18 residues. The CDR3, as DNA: TGTGCCAGCAGCCTGAGACAGGGAGGATCGTTGAGCAATCAGCCCCAGCATTTT. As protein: CASSLRQGGSLSNQPQHF.

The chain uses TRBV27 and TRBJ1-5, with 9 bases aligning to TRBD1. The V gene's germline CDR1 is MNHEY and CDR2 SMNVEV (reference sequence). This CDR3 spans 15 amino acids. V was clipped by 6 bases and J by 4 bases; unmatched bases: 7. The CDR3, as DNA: TGTGCCAGCAGCACTACAGGGGGCTCGAATCAGCCCCAGCATTTT. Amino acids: CASSTTGGSNQPQHF.

The CDR3 DNA is TGCAGCGCTCGAGACAGGTTCCAAAACATTCAGTACTTC. This sequence encodes CSARDRFQNIQYF. The rearrangement uses TRBV29-1 and TRBJ2-4; TRBD1 might be the D (6 bases). Germline CDR1 is SQVTM and CDR2 is ANQGSEA. The CDR3 is made up of 13 amino acids. The V end was cut by 7 bases, the J end by 5 bases, with 15 bases between. Complete variable domain (other parts from reference TRBV29-1 and TRBJ2-4): SAVISQKPSRDICQRGTSLTIQCQVDSQVTMMFWYRQQPGQSLTLIATANQGSEATYESGFVIDKFPISRPNLTFSTLTVSNMSPEDSSIYLCSARDRFQNIQYFGAGTRLSVL.

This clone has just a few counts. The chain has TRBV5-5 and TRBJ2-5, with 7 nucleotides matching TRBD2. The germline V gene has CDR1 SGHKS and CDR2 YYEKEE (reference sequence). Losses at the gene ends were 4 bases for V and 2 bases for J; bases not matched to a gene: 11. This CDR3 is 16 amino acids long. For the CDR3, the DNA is TGTGCCAGCAGCGGGATAGCAGCGGGGCTTCAAGAGACCCAGTACTTC. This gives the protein CASSGIAAGLQETQYF.

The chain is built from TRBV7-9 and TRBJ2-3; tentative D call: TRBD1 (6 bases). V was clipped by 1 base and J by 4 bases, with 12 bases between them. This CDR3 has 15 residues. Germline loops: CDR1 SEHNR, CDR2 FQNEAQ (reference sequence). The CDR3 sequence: CASSLDNRAPDTQYF. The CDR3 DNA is TGTGCCAGCAGCTTAGATAACAGGGCCCCAGATACGCAGTATTTT.

The CDR3 DNA sequence: TGCGCCAGCAGCTTGGGGGTGACAGGGGTCTACGAGCAGTACTTC. As protein: CASSLGVTGVYEQYF. This chain connects TRBV5-1 to TRBJ2-7, with TRBD1 matching 8 bases. Germline trimming cut 0 bases from V and 3 bases from J; bases unmatched to any gene: 5. Germline CDR1 SGHRS, CDR2 YFSETQ. The CDR3 is made up of 15 amino acids.

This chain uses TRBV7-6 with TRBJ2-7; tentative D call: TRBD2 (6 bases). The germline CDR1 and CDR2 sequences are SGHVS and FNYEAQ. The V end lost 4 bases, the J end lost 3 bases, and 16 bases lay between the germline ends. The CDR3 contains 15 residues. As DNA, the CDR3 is TGTGCCAGCAGCTCCAGAGCGGGCTCCTTCTACGAGCAGTACTTC. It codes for CASSSRAGSFYEQYF.

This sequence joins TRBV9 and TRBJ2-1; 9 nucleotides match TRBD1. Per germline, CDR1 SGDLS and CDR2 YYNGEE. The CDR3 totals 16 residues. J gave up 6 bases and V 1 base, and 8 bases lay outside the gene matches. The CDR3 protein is CASSVTGTGYSNEQFF. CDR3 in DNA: TGTGCCAGCAGCGTAACCGGGACAGGGTATTCCAATGAGCAGTTCTTC.

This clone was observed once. For the CDR3, the DNA is TGTGCCAGCAGCAAAGGGGGACAGGTTGTTGGAAACACCATATATTTT. It yields the protein CASSKGGQVVGNTIYF. The rearrangement links TRBV21-1 to TRBJ1-3; TRBD1 reflects the table's D call only, with no check against the DNA. TRBV21-1 is a recognized pseudogene. The CDR3 extends over 16 amino acids.

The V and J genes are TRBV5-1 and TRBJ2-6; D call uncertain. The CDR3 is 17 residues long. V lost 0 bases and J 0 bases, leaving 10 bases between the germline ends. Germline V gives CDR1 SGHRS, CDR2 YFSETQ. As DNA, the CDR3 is TGCGCCAGCAGCTTGGGAGGAAGGAGCTCTGGGGCCAACGTCCTGACTTTC. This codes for CASSLGGRSSGANVLTF. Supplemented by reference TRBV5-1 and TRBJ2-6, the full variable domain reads KAGVTQTPRYLIKTRGQQVTLSCSPISGHRSVSWYQQTPGQGLQFLFEYFSETQRNKGNFPGRFSGRQFSNSRSEMNVSTLELGDSALYLCASSLGGRSSGANVLTFGAGSRLTVL.

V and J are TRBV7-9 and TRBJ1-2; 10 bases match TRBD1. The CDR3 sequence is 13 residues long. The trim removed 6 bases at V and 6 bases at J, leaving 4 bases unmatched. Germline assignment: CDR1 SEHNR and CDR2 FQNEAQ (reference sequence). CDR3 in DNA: TGTGCCAGCAGGGCCGGGACAGGGGATGGCTACACCTTC. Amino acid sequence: CASRAGTGDGYTF. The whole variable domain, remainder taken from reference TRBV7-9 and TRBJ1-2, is DTGVSQNPRHKITKRGQNVTFRCDPISEHNRLYWYRQTLGQGPEFLTYFQNEAQLEKSRLLSDRFSAERPKGSFSTLEIQRTEQGDSAMYLCASRAGTGDGYTFGSGTRLTVV.